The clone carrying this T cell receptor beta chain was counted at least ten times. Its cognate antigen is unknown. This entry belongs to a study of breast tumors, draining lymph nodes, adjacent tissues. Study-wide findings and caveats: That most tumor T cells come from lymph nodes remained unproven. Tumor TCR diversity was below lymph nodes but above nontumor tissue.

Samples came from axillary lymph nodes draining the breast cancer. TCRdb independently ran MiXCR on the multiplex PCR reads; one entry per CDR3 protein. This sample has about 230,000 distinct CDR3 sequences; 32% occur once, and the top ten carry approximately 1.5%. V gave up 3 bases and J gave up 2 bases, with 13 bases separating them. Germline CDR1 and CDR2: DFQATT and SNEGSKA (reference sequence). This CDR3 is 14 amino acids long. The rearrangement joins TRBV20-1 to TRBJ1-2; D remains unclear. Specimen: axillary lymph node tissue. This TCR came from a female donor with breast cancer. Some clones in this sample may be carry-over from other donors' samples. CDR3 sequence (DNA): TGCAGTGCTAGCAAAACGGGGTCCAACTATGGCTACACCTTC. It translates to CSASKTGSNYGYTF.